A selection of T cell receptor beta chains follows, all from one sample in a study of T-cell reconstitution after alpha-beta-depleted transplantation in children. TCRdb re-analysed the PCR reads in MiXCR, keeping a single row per CDR3 protein. The sample has 250,000 to 400,000 distinct CDR3 sequences; over 20% are singletons. Sequenced here: PBMCs, mostly from graft donor cells, sampled 180 days after TCRalphabeta/CD19-depleted stem cell transplant. The receptors here all came from a male patient younger than 18 who had a stem cell transplant for acute lymphoblastic leukemia, so the T cells may come from the graft donor. Each CDR3 is given with its conserved first and last residue. A D gene is named only where the DNA matches it firmly. Some rows mark clone size as missing; the rest say once, few, many or name a class of expanded clone.

D: TRBD1
size: -
J: TRBJ2-7
V: TRBV25-1
CDR3: CASSEPGTGAYEQYF
DNA: TGTGCCAGCAGTGAACCAGGGACAGGGGCCTACGAGCAGTACTTC

D: -
size: few
J: TRBJ1-1
V: TRBV12-3/TRBV12-4
CDR3: CASSPFRNTEAFF
DNA: TGTGCCAGCAGTCCCTTCCGGAACACTGAAGCTTTCTTT

D: -
size: -
J: TRBJ2-5
V: TRBV20-1
CDR3: CSATGPKETQYF
DNA: TGCAGTGCTACCGGACCCAAAGAGACCCAGTACTTC

D: -
size: -
J: TRBJ1-5
V: TRBV10-3
CDR3: CAISGEGVSNQPQHF
DNA: TGTGCCATCAGTGGCGAGGGAGTGAGCAATCAGCCCCAGCATTTT

D: -
size: -
J: TRBJ1-1
V: TRBV29-1
CDR3: CSALWTANMNTEAFF
DNA: TGCAGCGCCCTCTGGACAGCTAACATGAACACTGAAGCTTTCTTT

D: TRBD2
size: -
J: TRBJ2-7
V: TRBV12-3/TRBV12-4
CDR3: CASSLVELAALLYF
DNA: TGTGCCAGCAGTTTAGTGGAACTAGCGGCCCTATTGTACTTC

D: -
size: many
J: TRBJ1-5
V: TRBV5-1
CDR3: CASSLTGLHSNQPQHF
DNA: TGCGCCAGCAGCTTGACAGGGTTGCATAGCAATCAGCCCCAGCATTTT

D: -
size: many
J: TRBJ2-1
V: TRBV5-1
CDR3: CASSLVGALYNEQFF
DNA: TGCGCCAGCAGCTTGGTTGGGGCGCTCTACAATGAGCAGTTCTTC

D: TRBD1
size: -
J: TRBJ2-7
V: TRBV20-1
CDR3: CSARQGRPYEQYF
DNA: TGCAGTGCTCGACAGGGTAGACCCTACGAGCAGTACTTC

D: TRBD1
size: -
J: TRBJ2-7
V: TRBV11-2
CDR3: CASSQPQSLTGIYEQYF
DNA: TGTGCCAGCAGCCAACCTCAGTCTTTGACAGGGATTTACGAGCAGTACTTC

D: -
size: -
J: TRBJ2-5
V: TRBV24-1
CDR3: CATSSYTSAQYF
DNA: TGTGCCACCAGTTCTTATACCTCGGCCCAGTACTTC

D: TRBD2
size: -
J: TRBJ2-7
V: TRBV7-8
CDR3: CASSYRTSHEQYF
DNA: TGTGCCAGCAGCTACCGGACTAGCCACGAGCAGTACTTC

D: TRBD2
size: -
J: TRBJ2-1
V: TRBV7-9
CDR3: CASSLGRESGYEQFF
DNA: TGTGCCAGCAGCTTGGGGCGGGAGTCCGGTTATGAGCAGTTCTTC

D: -
size: few
J: TRBJ1-2
V: TRBV27
CDR3: CASSLLGYSGYTF
DNA: TGTGCCAGCAGTTTATTAGGGTACAGTGGCTACACCTTC

D: -
size: -
J: TRBJ1-2
V: TRBV4-1
CDR3: CASSHQGLHNYGYTF
DNA: TGCGCCAGCAGCCATCAAGGACTGCACAACTATGGCTACACCTTC

D: TRBD1
size: many
J: TRBJ1-2
V: TRBV20-1
CDR3: CSAPLGRDRAFFYGYTF
DNA: TGCAGTGCCCCTCTAGGGCGGGACAGGGCCTTCTTCTATGGCTACACCTTC

D: TRBD2
size: once
J: TRBJ2-1
V: TRBV7-8
CDR3: CASSTLASGSSNEQSF
DNA: TGTGCCAGCAGCACCCTAGCTAGCGGGTCCTCCAATGAGCAGTCCTTC

D: -
size: -
J: TRBJ2-7
V: TRBV4-2
CDR3: CASSPGRTAYEQYF
DNA: TGTGCCAGCAGCCCTGGGAGGACTGCCTACGAGCAGTACTTC